These 20 T cell receptor beta chains were sequenced from one sample in a study of T cell responses to AZD1222 COVID-19 vaccine (dated by TCRdb to the early 2020s). The sample's time point label, decoded: baseline before first vaccination. Libraries were made using the immunoSEQ multiplex PCR assay. In TCRdb, the immuneACCESS table is reduced to in-frame sequences with V and J assigned. These tables do not hold every clone; where another copy was compared, an unresolved V gene accounts for under half, and the others remain unexplained. This sample lists about 110,000 clones; approximately 87% were detected once. Clones ranked in the top ten supply about 2.7% of the sample. The sequences come from peripheral blood, collected on day 0 of AZD1222 vaccination. All receptors derive from an adult in good health.

This clone was observed a few times. The germline gene is not matched at one end of the junction; a read error may be the cause. The chain employs TRBV4-3 and TRBJ2-7; no clear D. Germline V gives CDR1 LGHNA, CDR2 YSLEER. The CDR3 has 13 residues. In DNA form, the CDR3 reads TGCGCCAGCAGCCAAGATGTCGGGTACGGGCAGTACTTC. This encodes CASSQDVGYGQYF.

The chain joins TRBV18 to TRBJ2-7; TRBD1 agrees at 8 bases. V dropped 1 base and J dropped 7; count of bases not matched to a gene: 9. The germline V gene has CDR1 KGHSH and CDR2 LQKENI. The CDR3 runs 15 residues. The CDR3, as DNA: TGTGCCAGCTCACCACTTCAGGGGGCAATTGGTGAGCAGTACTTC. Protein sequence: CASSPLQGAIGEQYF. The whole variable domain, remainder taken from reference TRBV18 and TRBJ2-7, is NAGVMQNPRHLVRRRGQEARLRCSPMKGHSHVYWYRQLPEEGLKFMVYLQKENIIDESGMPKERFSAEFPKEGPSILRIQQVVRGDSAAYFCASSPLQGAIGEQYFGPGTRLTVT.

J is TRBJ2-7 and V is TRBV4-2; TRBD2 matches 8 bases. J was trimmed by 1 base and V by 0 bases; bases with no gene match: 5. This CDR3 contains 16 residues. CDR1 is LGHNA, CDR2 YNFKEQ, per germline. The CDR3 DNA follows: TGTGCCAGCAGCCAAGACCCCAGCGGGGGTTCCTACGAGCAGTACTTC. It is translated as CASSQDPSGGSYEQYF.

This chain connects TRBV28 to TRBJ1-1; D uncertain. This CDR3 has 14 amino acids. V lost 6 bases to trimming and J lost 7 bases, with 18 bases between them. The germline V gene encodes CDR1 MDHEN and CDR2 SYDVKM. The DNA for the CDR3 is TGTGCCAGCAGAAGGACGGATGGCCCGCTTGAAGCTTTCTTT. This gives the protein CASRRTDGPLEAFF. The entire variable domain, with the rest obtained from reference TRBV28 and TRBJ1-1, is as follows: DVKVTQSSRYLVKRTGEKVFLECVQDMDHENMFWYRQDPGLGLRLIYFSYDVKMKEKGDIPEGYSVSREKKERFSLILESASTNQTSMYLCASRRTDGPLEAFFGQGTRLTVV.

V usage is TRBV5-1 and J usage is TRBJ2-7; no definite D call. The V and J ends lost 0 bases and 7 bases respectively, with 5 bases between them. The CDR3 has 11 amino acids. In germline, CDR1 is SGHRS, CDR2 YFSETQ. This CDR3 is CASSLEREQYF. CDR3 sequence (DNA): TGCGCCAGCAGCTTGGAGCGTGAGCAGTACTTC. Full variable domain (remainder filled in from reference TRBV5-1 and TRBJ2-7): KAGVTQTPRYLIKTRGQQVTLSCSPISGHRSVSWYQQTPGQGLQFLFEYFSETQRNKGNFPGRFSGRQFSNSRSEMNVSTLELGDSALYLCASSLEREQYFGPGTRLTVT.

The CDR3 loop reads CASSLVSGDAYGYTF. The CDR3 nucleotides read TGTGCCAGCAGCTTGGTGTCAGGGGACGCGTATGGCTACACCTTC. This rearrangement joins TRBV5-6 to TRBJ1-2, with D possibly matching TRBD1 (6 bases). The CDR3 covers 15 residues. Germline V gives CDR1 SGHDT, CDR2 YYEEEE. Trimming removed 0 bases from V and 5 bases from J, with 14 bases in between.

This clone appeared once. This may stem from a read error, because a much larger clone lies one nucleotide away. This sample includes further DNA sequences coding for the same CDR3. The genes are TRBV5-1 and TRBJ2-3, with D hard to call. Germline loops: CDR1 SGHRS, CDR2 YFSETQ. This CDR3 has 14 residues. Trimming pared 0 bases from V and 0 bases from J, leaving 5 bases between. In DNA form, the CDR3 reads TGCGCCAGCAGCTTGGGTCGGAGCACAGATACGCAGTATTTT. This encodes CASSLGRSTDTQYF.

The chain is built from TRBV5-5 and TRBJ1-4, with a tentative D call TRBD1 (6 bases). The CDR3 contains 15 residues. V was trimmed by 0 bases and J by 8 bases, leaving 14 bases between them. Germline CDR1 SGHKS, CDR2 YYEKEE (reference sequence). This CDR3 is CASSLGPGQSEKLFF. For the CDR3, the DNA is TGTGCCAGCAGCTTGGGGCCAGGACAGAGCGAAAAACTGTTTTTT. The variable domain in full, completed from reference TRBV5-5 and TRBJ1-4, reads DAGVTQSPTHLIKTRGQQVTLRCSPISGHKSVSWYQQVLGQGPQFIFQYYEKEERGRGNFPDRFSARQFPNYSSELNVNALLLGDSALYLCASSLGPGQSEKLFFGSGTQLSVL.

The V and J genes are TRBV23-1 and TRBJ1-6; no reliable D call. TRBV23-1 is an open reading frame, and its role is uncertain. The CDR3 has 11 residues. Trimming stripped 6 bases from V and 12 bases from J, with 9 bases between. The CDR3 DNA reads TGCGCCAGCAGCCCGGCGGGACCCCTCCACTTT. The encoded protein is CASSPAGPLHF.

The rearrangement uses TRBV11-1 and TRBJ1-3; tentative D call: TRBD1 (5 bases). Germline lookup yields CDR1 SGHAT and CDR2 FQDESV (reference sequence). The CDR3 sequence is 14 residues long. Trimming removed 5 bases at V and 2 bases at J, with 10 bases between. CDR3 nucleotides: TGTGCCAGCAGCCCGTCGGGGCCTGGAAACACCATATATTTT. This gives the protein CASSPSGPGNTIYF. The full variable domain, its missing parts supplied by reference TRBV11-1 and TRBJ1-3, is EAEVAQSPRYKITEKSQAVAFWCDPISGHATLYWYRQILGQGPELLVQFQDESVVDDSQLPKDRFSAERLKGVDSTLKIQPAELGDSAMYLCASSPSGPGNTIYFGEGSWLTVV.

This chain joins TRBV11-2 and TRBJ2-3; D possibly corresponds to TRBD1 (6 bases). CDR1 is SGHAT, CDR2 FQNNGV, per germline. Between the trimmed V and J ends, which lost 4 bases and 5 bases, there was a span of 7 bases. This CDR3 has 12 residues. In nucleotides, the CDR3 is TGTGCCAGCAGCTCACAGGGAGATACGCAGTATTTT. Translated, it gives CASSSQGDTQYF.

The chain couples TRBV10-3 to TRBJ1-4; D call uncertain. Germline lookup yields CDR1 ENHRY and CDR2 SYGVKD. The length of the CDR3 is 13 residues. Trimming took 8 bases from V and 0 from J, leaving 7 bases between them. The CDR3: CAIGESTNEKLFF. The CDR3 bases are TGTGCCATCGGGGAATCAACTAATGAAAAACTGTTTTTT.

V gene TRBV11-2 combines with J gene TRBJ1-6; no firm D call. Deletions cut 5 bases from V and 1 base from J, with 15 bases between. This CDR3 contains 17 residues. Germline loops: CDR1 SGHAT, CDR2 FQNNGV. The CDR3 DNA follows: TGTGCCAGCAGCGTGATCCAAGGGAGGTCCTATAATTCACCCCTCCACTTT. Translation: CASSVIQGRSYNSPLHF.

V usage is TRBV11-3 and J usage is TRBJ2-5; possible D gene TRBD2, 5 bases. CDR1 SGHNT and CDR2 YENEEA come from the germline V gene. Deletions cut 3 bases from V and 2 bases from J, with 7 bases between. CDR3 size: 13 residues. CDR3 nucleotides: TGTGCCAGCAGCTTTCTAGCACAAGAGACCCAGTACTTC. Translated: CASSFLAQETQYF.

CDR3 residues: CASSSGQGDYGYTF. CDR3 in DNA: TGTGCCAGCAGTTCGGGACAGGGGGACTATGGCTACACCTTC. The chain links TRBV6-2 or TRBV6-3 to TRBJ1-2, with TRBD1 identical over 11 bases. CDR3 length: 14 amino acids. Germline CDR1 and CDR2: MNHEY and SVGEGT. V lost 4 bases and J lost 3; bases outside the gene matches: 1.

This chain links TRBV7-9 with TRBJ2-1; 8 nucleotides line up with TRBD2. Germline CDR1 reads SEHNR; CDR2 reads FQNEAQ (reference sequence). The CDR3 length is 15 residues. Unmatched junction bases numbered 10, after V lost 7 bases and J lost 5 bases. The CDR3 DNA sequence: TGTGCCAGCACCCAAGCGGGGGCGACGAACAATGAGCAGTTCTTC. Encoded protein: CASTQAGATNNEQFF.

Note on this clone: Other DNA sequences from this sample encode an identical CDR3 as well. This sequence joins TRBV5-1 and TRBJ2-7; unclear D gene. The CDR3 consists of 11 residues. The V end lost 3 bases, the J end lost 4 bases, and 5 bases lay between the germline ends. The germline V gene has CDR1 SGHRS and CDR2 YFSETQ. DNA of the CDR3: TGCGCCAGCAGCTCCGAGTACGAGCAGTACTTC. Its translation is CASSSEYEQYF.

This clone has just one count. The CDR3 nucleotides read TGTGCCAGCAGTCCCTTAGATTGGACTAGCGGGAGCACAGATACGCAGTATTTT. Translating it yields CASSPLDWTSGSTDTQYF. The J gene is TRBJ2-3, the V gene TRBV28; 11 nucleotides line up with TRBD2. Germline CDR1 reads MDHEN; CDR2 reads SYDVKM. With 5 bases clipped from V and 0 bases from J, the junction kept 10 bases outside the gene matches. CDR3 length: 18 amino acids.

This clone was seen a single time. The chain combines TRBV6-5 with TRBJ2-7; either TRBD1 or TRBD2 may supply D (6 bases each). From germline, CDR1 is MNHEY and CDR2 SVGAGI. The V end was cut by 6 bases, the J end by 3 bases, with 15 bases between. This CDR3 is 14 amino acids long. The CDR3 loop reads CASRVGRGDYEQYF. CDR3 DNA sequence: TGTGCCAGCAGAGTTGGAAGGGGGGACTACGAGCAGTACTTC.

The V and J genes are TRBV7-2 and TRBJ2-2, with D maybe TRBD2 (6 bases). This CDR3 has 16 residues. Trimming took off 2 bases at V and 6 bases at J, with 16 bases between the two ends. In germline, CDR1 is SGHTA, CDR2 FQGNSA. The CDR3 protein is CASSLWGGTAPGELFF. The CDR3 nucleotides are TGTGCCAGCAGCTTATGGGGCGGGACCGCTCCCGGGGAGCTGTTTTTT.